The sequence of this TCR beta chain was determined in a study of cytomegalovirus exposure and HLA in healthy donors (dated by TCRdb to the late 2010s). About the investigation overall: An earlier analysis of some 500 of the donors reported 250 to 350 Gb of sequence data and more than 90 million unique TCR beta sequences from about 179 million T cells. Approximately 310 gigabases of sequencing data and tens of millions of unique TCR sequences were included in an early release covering about 600 HLA-typed donors. The genetic ancestry cluster associated with self-reported Caucasian donors included about 81% of the 398 genotyped donors. The study aimed to test whether signatures of past pathogen exposure could be identified by cataloging public T cell receptors. The study profiled the T cell repertoires of hundreds of subjects by immunosequencing and related them to cytomegalovirus serostatus. Besides the first cohort of 550 to 750 subjects, a separate validation cohort made up of about 120 different subjects was used. To predict cytomegalovirus infection status, the study combined high-throughput TCR immunosequencing, statistical association of individual TCRs with disease status, and machine learning. A later analysis re-examined previously published TCR beta repertoires from hundreds of donors and added high-resolution HLA genotyping to investigate patterns of TCR occurrence. Rather than using new phenotypic data, the later analysis identified candidate immune exposures from TCR beta sequences and from how often those sequences occurred across donors. An earlier analysis of more than 450 of the donors used high-throughput TCR beta sequencing to judge whether each TCR beta V gene segment behaved as functional or pseudogenic. Alongside the repertoire data, information on donor age, sex, ethnicity and CMV serostatus was compiled. Genome-wide SNP genotypes for about 55% of the 666 donors were used in a later genetic analysis, which treated that subset as a discovery cohort. Every repertoire in the discovery cohort had been generated on one and the same sequencing platform. Both class I and class II loci were covered by HLA typing, at four-digit resolution. The number of donors typed differed by locus, with 629-630 for A, B, C, DRB1 and DQB1, over 500 for DQA1, 606 for DPA1, and under 490 for DPB1. About five DR-DQ haplotypes were treated as single units for association and clustering because of strong linkage in the cohort. Among roughly 400 genotyped donors of the cohort, an average of about 220,000 unique TCR beta nucleotide sequences was sequenced per donor, of which about 18% were non-productive.

The cohort comprised some 700 healthy bone marrow donors. At the time of sampling, every cohort member was nominally healthy, though immune exposures that went unrecorded were likely present. The donor was CMV seronegative and was included in the group of 352 seronegative cohort members. Every donor gave a peripheral blood sample, and the peripheral blood mononuclear cells from that sample were used for TCR beta sequencing. The Qiagen DNeasy Blood Extraction Kit was used to extract genomic DNA from the blood cell samples. Findings and caveats that apply to the study as a whole: The study gave a list of 150 to 200 TCR beta chains associated with cytomegalovirus. According to a later analysis, TCR association rates differed among HLA loci, with DRB1 alleles showing the most associated TCRs and HLA-C alleles showing the fewest. The only immune exposure information available for the cohort was CMV serostatus. It was suggested by the authors that the approach could potentially be generalized to other disease states and immunological phenotypes. In vitro tests confirmed that a few of the cytomegalovirus-associated TCR beta chains recognize cytomegalovirus antigens. Compared with the approximately 710-donor mean, donors in an Asian-associated ancestry cluster had fewer N-insertions in productive TCRs, according to a later genetic analysis. Linkage disequilibrium might explain the correlated functional status among segregating V segments, but an unknown experimental factor could not be excluded. Most CMV-associated TCR beta chains appeared to be HLA-restricted in a later analysis, and the HLA associations seemed to be driven largely by CMV exposure. Presence/absence analyses assumed roughly uniform sequencing depth across donors, an assumption that may not hold. According to a later analysis, parvovirus B19, influenza, CMV and Epstein-Barr virus appeared linked to several top co-occurrence clusters. Broadly in line with IMGT annotations, most TCR beta V segments showed up in productive rearrangements about 90% or about 30% of the time in an earlier analysis of approximately 640 of the donors. The sequencing pipeline was judged likely to have produced a cluster of highly shared sequence variants as a technical artifact. At a false discovery rate of 0.05, a later analysis linked around 17,000 TCR beta sequences to specific HLA alleles. V-gene and J-gene trimming of TCR beta chains was associated with a missense DCLRE1C variant in a later genetic analysis, and the association was replicated in an independent cohort. The cohort was sequenced for TCR beta chains only, and without alpha or paired-chain data the features that could be detected were limited. Because counts were too low, roughly 18 rarely observed V segments, including chromosome 9 orphons, were left out of the earlier analysis of several hundred of the donors. Strong co-occurrence of HLA alleles, especially DR and DQ, made assigning TCR associations to individual alleles difficult. Compared with equally common non-associated chains, HLA-associated TCR beta chains in a later analysis were more clonally expanded and had lower generation probabilities. A further reported finding was that TCR beta sequences accurately predicted the HLA-A and HLA-B alleles for most subjects in the first cohort. Because the 87-base-pair reads could not distinguish some IMGT-functional V segments, including TRBV6-2 and TRBV6-3, those segments were excluded. Across donors, most TCR sequences were observed very rarely, whereas some public TCRs were present in many individuals. The classifier was reported to diagnose cytomegalovirus status with high specificity and sensitivity in both the original cohort and the validation cohort. HLA typing was unavailable for some donors at each locus, so association tests used only the typed subset.

In this sample, this clone turned up a few times. The specificity of this receptor is unknown. No base quality information exists; no much larger clone differs at one position. Library preparation employed the immunoSEQ multiplex PCR assay. For the multiplex PCR, a mixture combining 60 forward primers for TCR Vbeta segments and 13 reverse primers for TCR Jbeta segments was used. Amplification of the CDR3 region of rearranged TCR beta genes was performed with a multiplex PCR assay on genomic DNA. The amplified TCR beta libraries were sequenced on the Illumina HiSeq System as 87-base-pair reads. The published analysis was carried out like this. A later analysis tallied roughly 78 million unique TCR beta chains across the 666 repertoires, and about 10 million of those chains were shared by two or more donors. Raw reads were error-corrected and collapsed into unique sequences by a nearest-neighbor algorithm in which closely related sequences were merged to remove PCR and sequencing errors. To assign V, D and J gene segments, CDR3 sequences were aligned to IMGT reference sequences. For a sequence to be retained, a match of at least six nucleotides was required to both a V gene segment and a J gene segment. A rearrangement counted as productive if the CDR3 had no stop codons and remained in frame with V and J, and every other rearrangement counted as non-productive. CDR3 was defined by IMGT convention, running from the second conserved V-encoded cysteine to the conserved J-encoded phenylalanine. The earlier analysis of a few hundred of the donors excluded any sequence lacking an unambiguous match to a single V gene segment. In an earlier analysis of 587 of the donors, a V segment was called functional when productive rearrangements were above 56.7%, and segregating when the standard deviation between donors exceeded 5%. A statistical classification framework was built to diagnose cytomegalovirus status from the catalog of TCR beta chain sequences. A later analysis assigned V and J genes by comparing TCR nucleotide sequences with IMGT/GENE-DB human TR gene sequences. In a later analysis, CDR3 sequences and most-parsimonious VDJ recombination scenarios were assigned using the TCRdist pipeline. In a later analysis, each TCR beta chain was defined by its CDR3 amino acid sequence together with its V-gene family, and reads without a unique V-gene family were excluded. As a way to deal with suspected cross-contamination and a sequencing artifact, a later analysis dropped 450 to 700 nucleotide sequences that were highly shared and had low generation probability. For each public chain, a later analysis derived a clonal expansion index from normalized ranks of inferred template counts within each repertoire. Generation probabilities in a later analysis came from a VDJ recombination model fitted to out-of-frame rearrangements, and those results were checked against IGoR. Hypergeometric tests were used in a later analysis to score TCR-TCR, TCR-HLA and TCR-CMV co-occurrence, with a repertoire-size bias correction applied to the TCR pairs. To estimate false discovery rates, a later analysis permuted the HLA or CMV assignments 20 times. In a later analysis, co-occurring TCRs were grouped using DBSCAN, with TCRdist sequence similarity added in when clustering inside HLA-allele-positive subsets. Co-occurrence clustering excluded repertoires with fewer than 30,000 or more than 120,000 public chains, plus five with anomalous nucleotide sharing. TCRdb obtained this table from immuneACCESS and retained in-frame rearrangements with V and J assigned. These tables miss some clones; where compared with another copy, unresolved V genes account for less than half of the shortfall, and the remainder is unexplained. V and J calls and clone size follow that table, whereas D and trimming were derived from the DNA. For this sample the table gives roughly 140,000 clones, of which roughly 80% were detected only once. The ten largest clones capture about 4.7% of the sample.

From the germline V gene (reference sequence), CDR1 is MNHEY and CDR2 is SMNVEV. The CDR3 sequence holds 15 residues, the cysteine and phenylalanine included. CDR3 DNA only is kept here, 45 bases in frame from base 1. V is trimmed back by 3 bases and J by 3 bases, and the junction contains 7 bases that no gene match accounts for. The sequence derives from a male donor in good health and CMV-seronegative. The chain is assembled from TRBV27 and TRBJ2-7; the central 8 bases match TRBD2. Sequenced: PBMCs. The sequenced DNA: TGTGCCAGCAGTTTGTCCGGGGGGGGGTACTACGAGCAGTACTTC. Translated, it reads CASSLSGGGYYEQYF.